These T cell receptor beta chains were read from a single sample in a study of post-analysis software for immune sequencing data. A single record per CDR3 protein comes from TCRdb applying MiXCR to the PCR reads. The sample lists around 700,000 distinct CDR3 sequences; 59% were seen once. The sequenced sample was blood. Every receptor here comes from a girl under 10 years old with multiple sclerosis. Each CDR3 is given with its conserved first and last residue. Fields, in order: clone size, V gene, CDR3 protein. Clone size is given for some rows only: seen once, a few or many times, or a class if the clone is expanded.

once | TRBV7-9 | CASSLAGTSTKNIQYF
few | TRBV20-1 | CSAQGLAGSYEQYF
. | TRBV14 | CASSQGPSGSSGRTDTQYF
. | TRBV20-1 | CSAQGVGGRTRQDTQYF
. | TRBV29-1 | CSVERVLNTEAFF
few | TRBV10-3 | CAISESGGRTYEQYF
. | TRBV14 | CASSQENTYGYTF
. | TRBV7-6 | CASSSRGMSGRGYEQYF
. | TRBV29-1 | CSVLTGGDEQYF
. | TRBV5-6 | CASSWTGAQPQHF
. | TRBV3-1 | CASSQGGDQPQHF
. | TRBV5-1 | CASSLAGDANTEAFF
. | TRBV12-3/TRBV12-4 | CASSLWDSGTDTQYF
. | TRBV6-2/TRBV6-3 | CASGASVNTEAFF
. | TRBV7-8 | CASSSRLANYNEQFF
few | TRBV6-5 | CASGWGPENEQFF
. | TRBV14 | CASSSWHGAGELFF
few | TRBV10-1 | CASSESPAQETQYF
. | TRBV10-3 | CAIRTSGESDTQYF
once | TRBV10-2 | CASRKDSSGANVQTF
few | TRBV6-5 | CASSDTGPNEQFF
. | TRBV28 | CASTEGGSTDTQYF
. | TRBV9 | CASSPEQGVNYGYTF
few | TRBV5-1 | CASSLGWSGANVLTF
few | TRBV29-1 | CSGTLTGEETQYF
. | TRBV20-1 | CSASVWLGNNNEQFF
. | TRBV5-1 | CASNLSGTAHNEQFF
few | TRBV20-1 | CSAREHRTDTQYF
. | TRBV3-1 | CASSQETAPYNEQFF
. | TRBV20-1 | CSARDHGRVLVSNEQFF
. | TRBV7-6 | CASSPRDRVGTDTQYF
. | TRBV7-9 | CASSLVRAGAHNSPLHF
. | TRBV6-2/TRBV6-3 | CASSYSESNEQFF
few | TRBV29-1 | CSVGDWTDGYTF
. | TRBV12-3/TRBV12-4 | CASSWGLAGGNEFF
. | TRBV20-1 | CSARTGGVYYEQYF
. | TRBV5-1 | CASRRDTNEKLFF
few | TRBV6-5 | CASRIFGTGGYEQYF
. | TRBV12-3/TRBV12-4 | CASSQRKFYGYTF
. | TRBV11-3 | CASSFGRGISETQYF
few | TRBV19 | CASSPRGTGGRTYEQYF
once | TRBV7-2 | CASSLAAAGNTGELFF
. | TRBV7-2 | CASSLARPGGPYNEQFF
once | TRBV3-1 | CASSPGKAGETDTQYF
. | TRBV15 | CATSRDTAYNEQFF
. | TRBV4-1 | CASSRPGVPYEQYF
few | TRBV12-3/TRBV12-4 | CASSFLANVLTF
few | TRBV20-1 | CSAAPGLAGYEQYF
few | TRBV7-9 | CASSSGLAGASGEQFF
. | TRBV6-2/TRBV6-3 | CASSYSSPHWERNEQFF
. | TRBV10-2 | CASREQGAFEKLFF
many | TRBV12-3/TRBV12-4 | CASTTDQGKRGSETQYF
. | TRBV5-1 | CASTSGTGRETQYF
. | TRBV5-1 | CASSLEASGKSETQYF
. | TRBV18 | CASSPQSVQGWTNYGYTF